These 28 T cell receptor beta chains originate from one sample sequenced in a study of blood T cell repertoires in COVID-19. Assay used: immunoSEQ multiplex PCR; TCRdb lists only in-frame clones, some missing. The table has 240,000 or so clones, approximately 84% seen once. The sample consisted of peripheral blood. The receptors come from a woman older than 75 with acute or convalescent COVID-19.

This clone occurred once. The rearrangement links TRBV7-3 to TRBJ2-1; D might be TRBD2 (6 bases). The germline V and J ends were trimmed by 5 bases and 2 bases, with 10 bases remaining between them. There are 14 residues in the CDR3. From germline, CDR1 is SGHTA and CDR2 FQGTGA. DNA for the CDR3: TGTGCCAGCAGCGGCGGGGATCCCTACAATGAGCAGTTCTTC. Residues: CASSGGDPYNEQFF.

This clone was seen just once. The chain has TRBV29-1 and TRBJ2-1; D remains unclear. CDR3 length equals 14 residues. CDR1 is SQVTM and CDR2 is ANQGSEA in the germline V gene. The V and J ends lost 3 bases and 5 bases respectively, with 14 bases between them. This chain's CDR3 is CSVDFRQIDNEQFF. The CDR3 DNA reads TGCAGCGTTGATTTTCGTCAGATCGACAATGAGCAGTTCTTC.

This clone was counted only a few times. This chain joins TRBV6-2 or TRBV6-3 and TRBJ1-2; D gene uncertain. CDR3 length: 12 residues. Trimming took 5 bases from V and 6 from J, leaving 10 bases between them. Germline lookup yields CDR1 MNHEY and CDR2 SVGEGT. The CDR3 DNA sequence: TGTGCCAGCAGTCGGAGGTACGATGGCTACACCTTC. Translation gives CASSRRYDGYTF.

V usage is TRBV6-5 and J usage is TRBJ1-4, with D unclear. Germline V lookup: CDR1 MNHEY, CDR2 SVGAGI. V was shortened by 7 bases and J by 2 bases, with 8 bases between the two germline ends. This CDR3 contains 13 residues. CDR3 sequence: CASMANTNEKLFF. The CDR3 DNA sequence: TGTGCCAGCATGGCAAACACTAATGAAAAACTGTTTTTT.

V and J are TRBV7-3 and TRBJ1-1, with D perhaps matching TRBD1 (6 bases). CDR1 is SGHTA, CDR2 FQGTGA, per germline. The CDR3 is 13 amino acids. V was trimmed by 4 bases and J by 7 bases, leaving 13 bases between them. As DNA, the CDR3 is TGTGCCAGCAGCTCGGGACACGGGAATGAAGCTTTCTTT. As protein: CASSSGHGNEAFF. Full variable domain (rest looked up from reference TRBV7-3 and TRBJ1-1): GAGVSQTPSNKVTEKGKYVELRCDPISGHTALYWYRQSLGQGPEFLIYFQGTGAADDSGLPNDRFFAVRPEGSVSTLKIQRTERGDSAVYLCASSSGHGNEAFFGQGTRLTVV.

The chain joins TRBV5-6 to TRBJ1-2; no clear D gene. Trimming took off 4 bases at V and 0 bases at J, with 10 bases between the two ends. The germline V gene encodes CDR1 SGHDT and CDR2 YYEEEE. This CDR3 is built from 14 residues. CDR3 bases: TGTGCCAGCAGCCCTGGGAGCACTAACTATGGCTACACCTTC. This sequence encodes CASSPGSTNYGYTF.

About this clone itself: The same CDR3 can be traced to other DNA sequences in this sample. The chain recombines TRBV6-5 with TRBJ2-2, with D unresolved. The CDR3 covers 14 residues. Trimming cost V 0 bases and J 1 base, with 3 bases left between them. Germline CDR1 is MNHEY and CDR2 is SVGAGI. The CDR3, as DNA: TGTGCCAGCAGTTACTCCCGGAACACCGGGGAGCTGTTTTTT. It specifies CASSYSRNTGELFF.

This chain joins TRBV21-1 and TRBJ2-1; the D call TRBD2 from the table was never checked on the DNA. TRBV21-1 is a recognized pseudogene. The CDR3 is made up of 17 amino acids. The CDR3 spells CASFRWVAGSTHNEQFF. DNA for the CDR3: TGTGCCAGCTTCAGATGGGTAGCGGGCTCGACCCACAATGAGCAGTTCTTC.

This clone appeared once. This sequence joins TRBV4-2 and TRBJ2-4; D gene ambiguous. The ends were cut back, 1 base at V and 7 bases at J, with 8 bases in the middle. Germline V gene data show CDR1 as LGHNA and CDR2 as YNFKEQ. The CDR3 sequence is 13 residues long. CDR3 in DNA: TGTGCCAGCAGCCAAGTCAAACAGAACATTCAGTACTTC. It is translated as CASSQVKQNIQYF.

The table lists this clone with a few counts. This chain links TRBV2 with TRBJ1-1; D unresolved. Trimming stripped 0 bases from V and 6 bases from J, with 8 bases between. Germline V gene lookup returns CDR1 SNHLY and CDR2 FYNNEI. There are 13 residues in the CDR3. The CDR3 reads CASSEAAGSEAFF. CDR3 in DNA: TGTGCCAGCAGTGAAGCCGCAGGTTCTGAAGCTTTCTTT.

The chain combines TRBV18 with TRBJ1-4; TRBD1 might be the D (5 bases). CDR1 and CDR2 (germline): KGHSH, LQKENI. V shed 5 bases and J shed 2 bases, with 6 bases lying between them. This CDR3 contains 13 residues. In DNA form, the CDR3 reads TGTGCCAGCTCAAGGGGTACTAATGAAAAACTGTTTTTT. This gives the protein CASSRGTNEKLFF.

This clone was observed a few times. The chain is built from TRBV2 and TRBJ1-4; 7 bases line up with TRBD1. Germline V CDR1 and CDR2: SNHLY, FYNNEI. V dropped 6 bases and J dropped 4; count of bases not matched to a gene: 5. There are 14 residues in the CDR3. CDR3 nucleotide sequence: TGTGCCAGCAGGACAGGGACAATTAATGAAAAACTGTTTTTT. Its translation is CASRTGTINEKLFF.

DNA of the CDR3: TGTGCCAGCAGTCAGAGGATGGGTAGCACTGAAGCTTTCTTT. Protein: CASSQRMGSTEAFF. The chain uses TRBV28 and TRBJ1-1; no reliable D call. V was trimmed by 5 bases and J by 4 bases, leaving 14 bases between them. Germline V CDR1 and CDR2: MDHEN, SYDVKM. The CDR3 runs 14 residues.

V and J are TRBV24-1 and TRBJ2-5, with TRBD1 matching 9 bases. After removal of 3 bases from V and 5 bases from J, the junction contained 9 bases not matched to a gene. This CDR3 has 16 amino acids. Germline-derived CDR1 and CDR2 are KGHDR and SFDVKD. Here the CDR3 DNA reads TGTGCCACCAGTGATCCAGGGTGGACAGGGGACGAGACCCAGTACTTC. This translates into CATSDPGWTGDETQYF.

Notes on this clone: The same CDR3 arises from other DNA sequences in this sample as well. The CDR3 protein is CASSVVTGGYNEQFF. CDR3 bases: TGTGCCAGCAGCGTAGTAACTGGAGGATACAATGAGCAGTTCTTC. J is TRBJ2-1 and V is TRBV9; D may be TRBD2 (5 bases). Looked up from germline, CDR1 is SGDLS and CDR2 is YYNGEE. This CDR3 is 15 amino acids long. V lost 0 bases and J lost 4, with 11 bases in between.

This chain connects TRBV7-2 to TRBJ2-1; TRBD2 agrees at 8 bases. From germline, CDR1 is SGHTA and CDR2 FQGNSA. This CDR3 has 18 amino acids. Trimming took 2 bases from V and 3 from J; bases not matched to a gene: 12. Here the CDR3 DNA reads TGTGCCAGCAGCTTAAGTGCTAGCGGGCAATCGGACTACAATGAGCAGTTCTTC. This gives the protein CASSLSASGQSDYNEQFF.

The V and J genes are TRBV7-2 and TRBJ2-7, with TRBD1 matching over 7 bases. This CDR3 contains 15 residues. Losses at the gene ends were 5 bases for V and 3 bases for J; bases not matched to a gene: 10. CDR1 and CDR2 (germline): SGHTA, FQGNSA. DNA of the CDR3: TGTGCCAGCAGCCCACAATCCGGACAGGTCTACGAGCAGTACTTC. It translates to CASSPQSGQVYEQYF.

This clone was seen only once. The V call is TRBV5-1, the J call TRBJ2-2, with 10 positions matching TRBD2. Germline V gives CDR1 SGHRS, CDR2 YFSETQ. The CDR3 length is 15 residues. J was trimmed by 4 bases and V by 4 bases; bases with no gene match: 4. CDR3 sequence (DNA): TGCGCCAGCAGCCCCTTAGCGGGAGGCACCGGGGAGCTGTTTTTT. It yields the protein CASSPLAGGTGELFF.

This chain joins TRBV6-5 and TRBJ1-2; D gene ambiguous. CDR3 size: 14 residues. V was cut by 6 bases and J by 7 bases, with 18 bases left in between. Germline CDR1 is MNHEY and CDR2 is SVGAGI. The CDR3 DNA sequence: TGTGCCAGCAGCCCCAACGGCGGAGCTGGTGGCTACACCTTC. Protein: CASSPNGGAGGYTF.

The rearrangement links TRBV6-5 to TRBJ2-1; 13 nucleotides align to TRBD2. CDR1 MNHEY and CDR2 SVGAGI come from the germline V gene. CDR3 length: 15 amino acids. After removal of 5 bases from V and 4 bases from J, the junction contained 2 bases not matched to a gene. CDR3 sequence (DNA): TGTGCCAGCAGTATGACTAGCGGGGGGTACAATGAGCAGTTCTTC. Protein sequence: CASSMTSGGYNEQFF.

The V and J genes are TRBV28 and TRBJ1-1; 10 positions match TRBD1. Germline V gene sequence: CDR1 MDHEN, CDR2 SYDVKM. The CDR3 covers 17 residues. Trimming cost V 6 bases and J 1 base; bases outside gene matches: 11. CDR3 DNA: TGTGCCAGCAGGAGGGCGGGACAGGGGAATAGGAACACTGAAGCTTTCTTT. Translating it yields CASRRAGQGNRNTEAFF.

CDR3 nucleotides: TGTGCCAGCAGCAGGACTAGCGCCTACGAGCAGTACTTC. This translates into CASSRTSAYEQYF. The chain is built from TRBV7-9 and TRBJ2-7; 9 nucleotides line up with TRBD2. The V segment lost 5 bases and the J segment 2 bases; nucleotides outside the gene matches: 1. The CDR3 totals 13 residues. CDR1 is SEHNR, CDR2 FQNEAQ, per germline (reference sequence). The full variable domain, its missing parts supplied by reference TRBV7-9 and TRBJ2-7, is DTGVSQNPRHKITKRGQNVTFRCDPISEHNRLYWYRQTLGQGPEFLTYFQNEAQLEKSRLLSDRFSAERPKGSFSTLEIQRTEQGDSAMYLCASSRTSAYEQYFGPGTRLTVT.

This clone was recorded only once. This chain's CDR3 is CASSVGRYQETQYF. The CDR3 nucleotides read TGTGCCAGCAGCGTAGGCCGGTACCAAGAGACCCAGTACTTC. J is TRBJ2-5 and V is TRBV9; D uncertain. V was clipped by 0 bases and J by 0 bases, with 6 bases between them. CDR3 size: 14 residues. Germline assignment: CDR1 SGDLS and CDR2 YYNGEE.

The CDR3 region has the DNA TGTGCCAGCAGTGATCCTGCGGGAGAGCAGTTCTTC. This gives the protein CASSDPAGEQFF. The chain joins TRBV2 to TRBJ2-1; weak D call: TRBD2 (6 bases). Deletions cut 3 bases from V and 10 bases from J, with 10 bases between. Per germline, CDR1 SNHLY and CDR2 FYNNEI. CDR3 length: 12 amino acids.

This clone came up once. V and J are TRBV7-2 and TRBJ1-3, with D perhaps TRBD1 (5 bases). In germline, CDR1 is SGHTA, CDR2 FQGNSA. This CDR3 contains 15 residues. Trimming removed 5 bases from V and 2 bases from J, with 13 bases in between. CDR3 residues: CASSAGSGTGNTIYF. For the CDR3, the DNA is TGTGCCAGCAGCGCAGGATCAGGGACTGGAAACACCATATATTTT.

This clone has only a few counts. The chain uses TRBV2 and TRBJ2-4; D might be TRBD2 (5 bases). Per the germline V gene, CDR1 is SNHLY and CDR2 is FYNNEI. The CDR3 loop spans 15 amino acids. The germline V and J ends were trimmed by 4 bases and 0 bases, with 10 bases remaining between them. CDR3 DNA: TGTGCCAGCAGTGGCTATGGACTAGCCAAAAACATTCAGTACTTC. The encoded protein is CASSGYGLAKNIQYF.

The V and J genes are TRBV9 and TRBJ1-6; the D is unclear. The V gene's germline CDR1 is SGDLS and CDR2 YYNGEE. The CDR3 is 13 amino acids. The ends were cut back, 0 bases at V and 12 bases at J, with 10 bases in the middle. CDR3 region: CASSVDTSGPLHF. Written as DNA, the CDR3 is TGTGCCAGCAGCGTAGATACATCTGGACCCCTCCACTTT.

The V gene is TRBV7-2, the J gene TRBJ2-1, with 11 bases matching TRBD2. The CDR3 spans 15 residues. Losses at the gene ends were 5 bases for V and 3 bases for J; bases not matched to a gene: 3. Germline CDR1 and CDR2: SGHTA and FQGNSA. CDR3 nucleotides: TGTGCCAGCAGCAGTAGCGGGGGGGTCTACAATGAGCAGTTCTTC. Translated, it gives CASSSSGGVYNEQFF.